This T cell receptor beta chain was profiled in a study of CD8+ T cells in alopecia areata. Study outcomes and limitations: Scalp samples also yield sequences from resident alphabeta T cells of normal skin.

From PBMCs, CD4+ and CD8+ T cells were sorted. cDNA prepared by RNA extraction and subsequent reverse transcription served as the template for sequencing. Profiling relied on immunoSEQ multiplex PCR, and the TCRdb table lists in-frame clones only, not all of them. This table has around 140,000 clones, over 45% appearing once. This clone showed up just once. The antigen is undetermined. This clonotype was sampled from a human donor with alopecia areata. Sequenced sample: CD4+ T cells sorted from blood.

In DNA form, the CDR3 reads TGTGCCAGCAGCTTGGGGGGGAGGCTTTGGGCTGAAGCTTTCTTT. It translates to CASSLGGRLWAEAFF. The chain recombines TRBV11-3 with TRBJ1-1; possibly TRBD1 for D (5 bases). Germline lookup yields CDR1 SGHNT and CDR2 YENEEA. This CDR3 comprises 15 residues. V was clipped by 3 bases and J by 6 bases, with 17 bases between them.